Following are 9 T cell receptor beta chains from one sample sequenced in a study of identical twins. Via MiXCR, TCRdb re-called the 5' RACE reads, giving one row per CDR3 protein. The sample includes some 240,000 distinct CDR3 sequences, about 8.5% of them seen just once. These same data were also listed under a study on yellow fever vaccine responses in identical twins.

The specimen was CD8+ T cells sorted from blood. The origin of the receptors is a woman under 30 in good health.

The sample holds many counts of this clonotype. The chain couples TRBV12-3 or TRBV12-4 to TRBJ1-5; 7 bases align to TRBD1. The CDR3 runs 15 residues. V lost 5 bases and J lost 0; bases outside the gene matches: 4. As DNA, the CDR3 is TGTGCCAGCAGTCGGGGACAGTATAGCAATCAGCCCCAGCATTTT. This sequence encodes CASSRGQYSNQPQHF.

Worth noting for this clonotype: The conserved phenylalanine or tryptophan normally closing the CDR3 is absent here, so this likely arose from a read error. The limits of the CDR3 on the DNA are not certain, so only TCRdb's listed CDR3 is given. The chain recombines TRBV20-1 with TRBJ2-1; TRBD2, as called in the table, went unchecked against the DNA. The CDR3 contains 15 residues when both ends are counted. Germline CDR1 reads DFQATT; CDR2 reads SNEGSKA (reference sequence). The CDR3 sequence is CSSTGSRRMTSGPRI.

This clonotype was recorded many times. The CDR3 spells CASSPDRGEDTQYF. The CDR3 region has the DNA TGCGCCAGCAGCCCGGACAGGGGGGAAGATACGCAGTATTTT. The chain carries TRBV5-1 and TRBJ2-3; TRBD1 matches 10 bases. Losses at the gene ends were 4 bases for V and 5 bases for J; bases not matched to a gene: 4. Germline CDR1 and CDR2: SGHRS and YFSETQ. CDR3 length: 14 residues.

On this clonotype: A clone one base away is much larger, so this may be a read error. CDR3: CASSLCAGGTDTQYF. The DNA of the CDR3 is TGTGCCAGCAGTTTATGCGCAGGGGGCACAGATACGCAGTATTTT. The V and J genes are TRBV27 and TRBJ2-3; TRBD1 might be the D (6 bases). Germline CDR1 reads MNHEY; CDR2 reads SMNVEV (reference sequence). The V gene lost 1 base and the J gene lost 1 base, with 9 bases spanning the gap. This CDR3 comprises 15 residues.

The chain couples TRBV6-5 to TRBJ2-1; 13 nucleotides line up with TRBD2. V lost 4 bases and J lost 9; bases outside the gene matches: 12. CDR1 MNHEY and CDR2 SVGAGI come from the germline V gene. The CDR3 is 17 amino acids. CDR3 DNA: TGTGCCAGCAGTTTCGGGACTAGCGGGATAAATTTCGGTGAGCAGTTCTTC. Protein sequence: CASSFGTSGINFGEQFF.

This clonotype was observed many times. The V and J genes are TRBV12-3 or TRBV12-4 and TRBJ2-7, with D tentatively TRBD2 (5 bases). Trimming removed 7 bases from V and 6 bases from J, with 16 bases in between. The CDR3 is 13 residues long. CDR3 sequence reads: CASTPRPGIEQYF. CDR3 in DNA: TGTGCCAGCACCCCGCGTCCCGGGATCGAGCAGTACTTC.

This chain uses TRBV15 with TRBJ2-1, with a weak D call TRBD1 (6 bases). V was shortened by 3 bases and J by 7 bases, with 7 bases between the two germline ends. CDR1 LNHNV and CDR2 YYDKDF come from the germline V gene (reference sequence). The CDR3 is 12 residues long. The CDR3 nucleotides read TGTGCCACCAGCAGGGACAGAAATGAGCAGTTCTTC. It yields the protein CATSRDRNEQFF.

The chain couples TRBV9 to TRBJ2-1; the D gene is possibly TRBD2 (6 bases). Germline values: CDR1 SGDLS, CDR2 YYNGEE. V lost 5 bases and J lost 9, with 18 bases in between. The CDR3 has 14 amino acids. CDR3 coding DNA: TGTGCCAGCAGGCCGGGGGAAATGCGGAGTGAGCAGTTCTTC. It yields the protein CASRPGEMRSEQFF. Full variable domain (rest looked up from reference TRBV9 and TRBJ2-1): DSGVTQTPKHLITATGQRVTLRCSPRSGDLSVYWYQQSLDQGLQFLIQYYNGEERAKGNILERFSAQQFPDLHSELNLSSLELGDSALYFCASRPGEMRSEQFFGPGTRLTVL.

This rearrangement joins TRBV5-1 to TRBJ2-3, with TRBD2 identical over 7 bases. CDR1 and CDR2 (germline): SGHRS, YFSETQ. There are 14 residues in the CDR3. V was clipped by 1 base and J by 11 bases; unmatched bases: 10. This CDR3 is CASSLPAGRGRQYF. CDR3 nucleotide sequence: TGCGCCAGCAGCTTGCCCGCCGGGCGGGGGAGGCAGTATTTT. The whole variable domain, remainder taken from reference TRBV5-1 and TRBJ2-3, is KAGVTQTPRYLIKTRGQQVTLSCSPISGHRSVSWYQQTPGQGLQFLFEYFSETQRNKGNFPGRFSGRQFSNSRSEMNVSTLELGDSALYLCASSLPAGRGRQYFGPGTRLTVL.